This record concerns one TCR beta chain sequence. Its target is not known. The data belong to a study of cytomegalovirus exposure and HLA in healthy donors. The study's findings and limits: Investigators reported 164 TCR beta chains as tied to cytomegalovirus. Presence/absence analyses assumed roughly uniform sequencing depth across donors. V- and J-gene trimming in TCR beta was tied to a missense DCLRE1C variant by an analysis performed later.

CDR1 is MNHNS and CDR2 is SASEGT in the germline V gene. The CDR3 is 14 amino acids. V was cut by 1 base and J by 5 bases, with 6 bases left in between. The PCR made use of 60 Vbeta and 13 Jbeta primers. Clones were read by immunoSEQ multiplex PCR, and TCRdb kept only the in-frame ones, dropping some. The profile shows about 140,000 clones, 80% of them singletons. Source material: PBMCs. This clonotype originated in a man between 40 and 49 years old in good health and CMV-seronegative. This sequence joins TRBV6-1 and TRBJ1-6; D gene unclear. The CDR3 is CASSEGPDNSPLHF. The CDR3 DNA reads TGTGCCAGCAGTGAAGGCCCGGATAATTCACCCCTCCACTTT.